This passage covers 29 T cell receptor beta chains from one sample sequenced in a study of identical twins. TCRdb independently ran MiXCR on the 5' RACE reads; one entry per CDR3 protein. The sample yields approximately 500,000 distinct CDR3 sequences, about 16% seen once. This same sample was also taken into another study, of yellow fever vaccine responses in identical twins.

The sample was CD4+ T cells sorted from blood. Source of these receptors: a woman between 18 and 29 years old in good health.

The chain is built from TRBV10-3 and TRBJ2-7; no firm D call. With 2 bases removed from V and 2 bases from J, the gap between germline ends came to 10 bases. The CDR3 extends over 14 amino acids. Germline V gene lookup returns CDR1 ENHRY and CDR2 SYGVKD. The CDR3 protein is CAISEVGRAYEQYV. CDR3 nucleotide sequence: TGTGCCATCAGTGAGGTAGGGCGAGCCTACGAGCAGTACGTC.

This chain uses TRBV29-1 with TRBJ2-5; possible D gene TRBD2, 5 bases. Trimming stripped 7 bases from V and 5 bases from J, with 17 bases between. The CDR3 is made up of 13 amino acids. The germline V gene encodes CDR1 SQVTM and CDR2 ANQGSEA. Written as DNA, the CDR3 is TGCAGCGCTAGCAGAGGGCTAGGTGAGACCCAGTACTTC. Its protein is CSASRGLGETQYF.

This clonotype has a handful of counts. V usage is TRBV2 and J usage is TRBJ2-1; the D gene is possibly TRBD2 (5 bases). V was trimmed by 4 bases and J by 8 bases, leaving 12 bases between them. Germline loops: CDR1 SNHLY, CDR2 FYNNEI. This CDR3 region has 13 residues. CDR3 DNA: TGTGCCAGCAGTGTACTAGGCCCCTATGAGCAGTTCTTC. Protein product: CASSVLGPYEQFF.

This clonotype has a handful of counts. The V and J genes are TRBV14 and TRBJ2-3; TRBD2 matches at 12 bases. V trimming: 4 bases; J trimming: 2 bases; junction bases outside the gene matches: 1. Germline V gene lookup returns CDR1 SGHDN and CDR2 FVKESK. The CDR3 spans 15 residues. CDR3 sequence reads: CASSRTSGNTDTQYF. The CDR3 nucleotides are TGTGCCAGCAGCCGGACTAGCGGGAACACAGATACGCAGTATTTT.

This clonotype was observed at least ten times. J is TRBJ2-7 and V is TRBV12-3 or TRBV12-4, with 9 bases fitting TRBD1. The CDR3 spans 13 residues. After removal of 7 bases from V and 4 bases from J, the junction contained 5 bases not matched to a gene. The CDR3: CASTWDRAYEQYF. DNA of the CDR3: TGTGCCAGCACTTGGGACAGGGCGTACGAGCAGTACTTC.

The CDR3 reads CASSSADGYTDTQYF. The CDR3 nucleotides are TGTGCCAGCAGCTCAGCTGATGGGTACACAGATACGCAGTATTTT. The V and J genes are TRBV5-5 and TRBJ2-3, with D unclear. This CDR3 is built from 15 residues. Trimming took off 3 bases at V and 2 bases at J, with 13 bases between the two ends. Germline V lookup: CDR1 SGHKS, CDR2 YYEKEE (reference sequence).

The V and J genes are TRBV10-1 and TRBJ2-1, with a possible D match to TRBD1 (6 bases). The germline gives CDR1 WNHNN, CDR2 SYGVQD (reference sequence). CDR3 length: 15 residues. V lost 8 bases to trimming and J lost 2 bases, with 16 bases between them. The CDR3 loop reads CASPDSRPPYNEQFF. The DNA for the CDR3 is TGCGCCAGCCCGGACAGTCGTCCTCCCTACAATGAGCAGTTCTTC.

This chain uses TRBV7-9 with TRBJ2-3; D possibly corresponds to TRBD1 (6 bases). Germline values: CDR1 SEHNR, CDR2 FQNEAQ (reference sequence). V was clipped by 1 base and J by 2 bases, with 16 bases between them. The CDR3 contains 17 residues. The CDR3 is CASSLGPGHPHTDTQYF. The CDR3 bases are TGTGCCAGCAGCTTAGGACCGGGACACCCCCACACAGATACGCAGTATTTT.

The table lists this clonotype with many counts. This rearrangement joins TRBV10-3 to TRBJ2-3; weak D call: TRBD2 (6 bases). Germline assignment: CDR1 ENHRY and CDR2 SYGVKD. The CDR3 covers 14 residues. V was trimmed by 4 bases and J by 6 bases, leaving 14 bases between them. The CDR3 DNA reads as TGTGCCATCAGTGCGGGACTTAGCTACGATACGCAGTATTTT. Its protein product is CAISAGLSYDTQYF.

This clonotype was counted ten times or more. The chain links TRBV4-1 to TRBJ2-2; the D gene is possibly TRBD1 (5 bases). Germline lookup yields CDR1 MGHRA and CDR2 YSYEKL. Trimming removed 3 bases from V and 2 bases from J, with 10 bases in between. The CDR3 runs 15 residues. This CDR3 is CASSQATVNTGELFF. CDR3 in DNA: TGCGCCAGCAGCCAGGCGACAGTCAACACCGGGGAGCTGTTTTTT.

The CDR3 spells CASRQTLDRGPDTQYF. The CDR3 region has the DNA TGTGCCAGCAGACAGACTCTCGACAGGGGCCCGGATACGCAGTATTTT. The rearrangement links TRBV6-1 to TRBJ2-3; 8 bases fit TRBD1. The CDR3 loop spans 16 amino acids. The trim removed 6 bases at V and 6 bases at J, leaving 14 bases unmatched. Germline values: CDR1 MNHNS, CDR2 SASEGT.

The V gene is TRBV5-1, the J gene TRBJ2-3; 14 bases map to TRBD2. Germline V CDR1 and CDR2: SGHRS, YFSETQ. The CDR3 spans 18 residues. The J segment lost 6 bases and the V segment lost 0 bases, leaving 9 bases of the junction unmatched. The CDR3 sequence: CASSLALTSGGASDTQYF. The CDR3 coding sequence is TGCGCCAGCAGCTTGGCTCTGACTAGCGGGGGGGCTTCGGATACGCAGTATTTT.

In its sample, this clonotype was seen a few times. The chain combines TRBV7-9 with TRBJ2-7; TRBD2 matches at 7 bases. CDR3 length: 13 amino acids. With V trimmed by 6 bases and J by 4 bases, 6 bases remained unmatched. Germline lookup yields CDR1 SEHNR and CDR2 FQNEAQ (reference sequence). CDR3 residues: CASRGAGTYEQYF. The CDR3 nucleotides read TGTGCCAGCAGGGGAGCGGGAACTTACGAGCAGTACTTC. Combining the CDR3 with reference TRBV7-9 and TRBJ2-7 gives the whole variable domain DTGVSQNPRHKITKRGQNVTFRCDPISEHNRLYWYRQTLGQGPEFLTYFQNEAQLEKSRLLSDRFSAERPKGSFSTLEIQRTEQGDSAMYLCASRGAGTYEQYFGPGTRLTVT.

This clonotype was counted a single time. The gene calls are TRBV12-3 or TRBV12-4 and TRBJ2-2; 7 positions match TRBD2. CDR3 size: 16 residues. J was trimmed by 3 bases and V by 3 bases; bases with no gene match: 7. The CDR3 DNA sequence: TGTGCCAGCAGTTTTCCCCCTAGCGGATACACCGGGGAGCTGTTTTTT. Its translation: CASSFPPSGYTGELFF.

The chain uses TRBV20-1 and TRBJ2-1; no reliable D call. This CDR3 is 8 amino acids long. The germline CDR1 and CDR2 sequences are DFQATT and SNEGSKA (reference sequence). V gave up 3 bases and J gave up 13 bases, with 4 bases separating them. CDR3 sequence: CSASRQFF. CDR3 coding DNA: TGCAGTGCTAGCAGACAGTTCTTC.

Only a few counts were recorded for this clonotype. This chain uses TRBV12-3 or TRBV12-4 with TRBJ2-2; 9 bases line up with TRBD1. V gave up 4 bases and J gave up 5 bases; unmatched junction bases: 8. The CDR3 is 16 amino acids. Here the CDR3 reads CASSWGQGVNTGELFF. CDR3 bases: TGTGCCAGCAGTTGGGGACAGGGAGTGAATACCGGGGAGCTGTTTTTT.

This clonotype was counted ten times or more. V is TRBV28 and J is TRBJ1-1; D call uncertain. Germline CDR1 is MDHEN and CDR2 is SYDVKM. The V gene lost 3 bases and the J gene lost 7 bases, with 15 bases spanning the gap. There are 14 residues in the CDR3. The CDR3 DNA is TGTGCCAGCAGTTTGTTAGCGGGAGGCAGTGAAGCTTTCTTT. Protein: CASSLLAGGSEAFF.

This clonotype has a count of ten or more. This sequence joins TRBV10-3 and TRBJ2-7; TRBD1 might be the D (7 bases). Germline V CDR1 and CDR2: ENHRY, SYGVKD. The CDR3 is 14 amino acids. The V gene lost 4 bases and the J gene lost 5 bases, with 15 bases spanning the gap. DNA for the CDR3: TGTGCCATCAGTGCGTCCAGGGGGGTCGACGAGCAGTACTTC. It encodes CAISASRGVDEQYF.

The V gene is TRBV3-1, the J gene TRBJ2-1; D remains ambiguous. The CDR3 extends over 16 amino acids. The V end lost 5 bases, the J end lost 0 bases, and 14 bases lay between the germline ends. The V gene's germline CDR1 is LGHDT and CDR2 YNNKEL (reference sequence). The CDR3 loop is CASSDWAFLSYNEQFF. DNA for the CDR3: TGTGCCAGCAGCGACTGGGCCTTCCTCTCCTACAATGAGCAGTTCTTC.

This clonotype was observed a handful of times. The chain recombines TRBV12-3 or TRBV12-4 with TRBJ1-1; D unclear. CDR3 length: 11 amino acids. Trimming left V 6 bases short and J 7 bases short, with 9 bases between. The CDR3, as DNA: TGTGCCAGCAGCAGTGGGAGTGAAGCTTTCTTT. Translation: CASSSGSEAFF.

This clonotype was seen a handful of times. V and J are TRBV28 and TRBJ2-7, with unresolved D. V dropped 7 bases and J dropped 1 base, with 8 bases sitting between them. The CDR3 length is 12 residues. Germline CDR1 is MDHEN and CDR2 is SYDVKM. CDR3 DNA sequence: TGTGCCAGCACCACGTCTTCCTACGAGCAGTACTTC. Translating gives CASTTSSYEQYF.

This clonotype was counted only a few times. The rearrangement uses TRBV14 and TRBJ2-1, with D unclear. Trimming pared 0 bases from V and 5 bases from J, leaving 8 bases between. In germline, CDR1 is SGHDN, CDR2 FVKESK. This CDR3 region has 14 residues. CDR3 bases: TGTGCCAGCAGCCAAGAGGCGTGGGACAATGAGCAGTTCTTC. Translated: CASSQEAWDNEQFF.

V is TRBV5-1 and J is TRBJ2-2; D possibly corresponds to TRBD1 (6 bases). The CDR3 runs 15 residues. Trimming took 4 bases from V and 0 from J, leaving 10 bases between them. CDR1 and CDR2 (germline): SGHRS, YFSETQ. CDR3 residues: CASSPDSPNTGELFF. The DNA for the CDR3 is TGCGCCAGCAGCCCGGACAGTCCGAACACCGGGGAGCTGTTTTTT.

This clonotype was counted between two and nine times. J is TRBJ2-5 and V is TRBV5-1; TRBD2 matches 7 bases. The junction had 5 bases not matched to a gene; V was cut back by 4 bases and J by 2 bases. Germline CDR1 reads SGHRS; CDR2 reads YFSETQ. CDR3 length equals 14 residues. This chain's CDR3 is CASSLTGRQETQYF. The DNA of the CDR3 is TGCGCCAGCAGCCTGACCGGGAGGCAAGAGACCCAGTACTTC.

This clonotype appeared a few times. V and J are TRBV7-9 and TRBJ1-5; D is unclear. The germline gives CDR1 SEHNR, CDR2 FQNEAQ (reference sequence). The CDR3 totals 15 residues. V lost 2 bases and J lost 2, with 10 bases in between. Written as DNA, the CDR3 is TGTGCCAGCAGCTTAAGCCGGGTTGGCAATCAGCCCCAGCATTTT. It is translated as CASSLSRVGNQPQHF.

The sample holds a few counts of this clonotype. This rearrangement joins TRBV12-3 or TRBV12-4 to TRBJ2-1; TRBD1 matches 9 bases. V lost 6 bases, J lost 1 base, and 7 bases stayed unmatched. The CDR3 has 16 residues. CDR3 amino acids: CASSRTGGLSYNEQFF. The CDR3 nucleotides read TGTGCCAGCAGCCGCACAGGGGGCCTTTCCTACAATGAGCAGTTCTTC.

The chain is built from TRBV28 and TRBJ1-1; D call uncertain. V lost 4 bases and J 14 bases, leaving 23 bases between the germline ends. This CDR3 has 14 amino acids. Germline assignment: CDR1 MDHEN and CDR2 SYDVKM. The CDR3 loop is CASSSSYRAEKGFF. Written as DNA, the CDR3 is TGTGCCAGCAGTTCCTCCTATAGGGCCGAAAAGGGATTCTTT.

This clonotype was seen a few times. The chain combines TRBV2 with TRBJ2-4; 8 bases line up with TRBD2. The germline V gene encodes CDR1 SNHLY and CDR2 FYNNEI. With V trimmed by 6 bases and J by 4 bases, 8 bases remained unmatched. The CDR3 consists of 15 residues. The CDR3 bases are TGTGCCAGCAGCCAAGAGGGACTAGGAAAAAACATTCAGTACTTC. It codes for CASSQEGLGKNIQYF.

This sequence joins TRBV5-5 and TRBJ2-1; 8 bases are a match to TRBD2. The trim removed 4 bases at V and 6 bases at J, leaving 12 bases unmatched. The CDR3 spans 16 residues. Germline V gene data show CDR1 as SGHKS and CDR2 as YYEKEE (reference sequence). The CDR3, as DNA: TGTGCCAGCAGCAGAAACACGGGACTAGTTATCAATGAGCAGTTCTTC. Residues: CASSRNTGLVINEQFF.